A selection of T cell receptor beta chains follows, all from one sample in a study of blood T cell repertoires in COVID-19. TCRdb keeps only in-frame clones here, not all; method: immunoSEQ multiplex PCR. The sample has hundreds of thousands of clones, roughly 84% seen once. Sequencing was done on a sample of PBMCs or T cells enriched from blood (not recorded which). All receptors come from a woman in her thirties or forties who had recovered from COVID-19. Both conserved end residues are part of each CDR3. Each record gives: V gene, J gene, clone size, CDR3 protein. Where a row states a size, it is once, few, many or the class of an expanded clone; other rows omit it.

TRBV6-5	TRBJ2-1	once	CASTWRGSNGQFF
TRBV18	TRBJ2-5	-	CASSPGDRSETQYF
TRBV19	TRBJ1-1	few	CASSYPGRDTEAFF
TRBV6-5	TRBJ1-2	-	CASSYSPQGRYGYTF
TRBV28	TRBJ2-1	-	CASIIGGARDNEQFF
TRBV3-1/TRBV3-2	TRBJ2-2	-	CASSPWTGTENTGELFF
TRBV18	TRBJ2-1	-	CASSPALNNEQFF
TRBV11-2	TRBJ2-2	once	CASSPRAGSNTGELFF
TRBV3-1/TRBV3-2	TRBJ2-6	-	CASSPLSGANVLTF
TRBV2	TRBJ2-7	few	CASSDVIAGVEQYF
TRBV6-5	TRBJ1-3	-	CASSQPQGRTIYF
TRBV30	TRBJ2-5	-	CAWSVHGTVQETQYF
TRBV28	TRBJ2-7	-	CAVGGLSYEQYF
TRBV7-9	TRBJ1-4	-	CASSRGQGTEKLFF
TRBV14	TRBJ2-1	-	CASSLITTSSYNEQFF
TRBV4-1	TRBJ2-6	-	CASSQGLAAGANVLTF
TRBV28	TRBJ2-5	-	CASSSRSETQYF
TRBV5-4	TRBJ1-1	-	CASSRGTEAFF
TRBV19	TRBJ1-2	-	CASSIDAGQIYGYTF
TRBV3-1/TRBV3-2	TRBJ1-2	-	CASSHAAKEARGYTF
TRBV24-1	TRBJ2-5	-	CATSDSGGSGETQYF
TRBV6-2/TRBV6-3	TRBJ1-5	few	CASSYSGGVNQPQHF
TRBV28	TRBJ1-4	-	CASSFAGLTNEKLFF
TRBV5-6	TRBJ2-1	-	CASSFRGGTSLLAYNEQFF
TRBV5-1	TRBJ2-3	-	CASSLGGDTQYF
TRBV7-9	TRBJ2-1	few	CASSLAGGPGNEQFF
TRBV5-1	TRBJ1-1	-	CASSLTGSPNTEAFF
TRBV18	TRBJ2-5	-	CASSDSYQRQETQYF
TRBV20-1	TRBJ1-6	-	CSASVTGSSPLHF
TRBV5-4	TRBJ2-5	-	CASSWSREVETQYF
TRBV11-3	TRBJ2-5	-	CASSLVTSGRAAETQYF
TRBV10-3	TRBJ2-5	-	CAISGFLGTSGTQETQYF
TRBV27	TRBJ2-1	once	CASRIGGEQFF
TRBV2	TRBJ2-6	-	CASKTGHSGANVLTF
TRBV7-9	TRBJ2-1	-	CASSFSGMGNEQFF
TRBV6-1	TRBJ1-5	-	CASSELGAIYQPQHF
TRBV19	TRBJ1-6	-	CASSIPATGLNSPLHF
TRBV2	TRBJ2-7	-	CASIAYRASEQYF
TRBV4-1	TRBJ1-1	-	CASRKQGTEAFF
TRBV25-1	TRBJ2-5	-	CASSGDTQETQYF
TRBV5-4	TRBJ1-6	-	CASSFLTRDGSPLHF
TRBV19	TRBJ1-5	-	CASSKRKQGARDQPQHF
TRBV7-2	TRBJ1-2	-	CASSLRQGGNYGYTF
TRBV24-1	TRBJ2-3	-	CATRSQGRGDTQYF
TRBV28	TRBJ2-1	-	CASSLPGGRKGEQFF
TRBV5-1	TRBJ1-1	many	CASRGLLTNTEAFF
TRBV19	TRBJ2-1	-	CASTILAGGVNEQFF
TRBV6-2/TRBV6-3	TRBJ1-4	few	CASSRFLASEELFF
TRBV30	TRBJ1-1	-	CAWSTGRANTEAFF
TRBV27	TRBJ1-2	once	CASRSGDRNYGYTF
TRBV18	TRBJ1-1	medium-sized	CASSPLGETRNTEAFF
TRBV7-8	TRBJ1-2	-	CASSLGQGEIGGYTF